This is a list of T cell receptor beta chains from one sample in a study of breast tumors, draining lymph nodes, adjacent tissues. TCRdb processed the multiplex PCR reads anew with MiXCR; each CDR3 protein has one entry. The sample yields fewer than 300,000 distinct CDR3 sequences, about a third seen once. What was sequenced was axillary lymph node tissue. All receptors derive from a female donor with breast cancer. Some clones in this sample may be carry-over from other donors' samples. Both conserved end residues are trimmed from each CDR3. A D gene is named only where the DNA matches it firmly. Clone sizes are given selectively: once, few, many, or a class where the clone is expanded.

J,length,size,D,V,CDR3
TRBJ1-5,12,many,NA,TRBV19,ASNIQGSNQPQH
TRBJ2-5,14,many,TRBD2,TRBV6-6,ASSYPSTSGQETQY
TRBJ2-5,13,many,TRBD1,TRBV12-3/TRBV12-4,ASSSSTGGTETQY
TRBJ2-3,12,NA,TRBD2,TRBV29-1,RDWGSGRSDTQY
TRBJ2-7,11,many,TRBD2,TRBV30,AWRRRGTYEQY
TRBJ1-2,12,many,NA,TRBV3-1,ASSQMGRDYGYT
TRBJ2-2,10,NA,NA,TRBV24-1,ATSDPHRELF
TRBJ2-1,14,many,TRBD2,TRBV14,ASSQSSGRPYNEQF
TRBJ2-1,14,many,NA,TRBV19,ASSKSRDTSYNEQF
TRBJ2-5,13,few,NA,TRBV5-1,ASMLRPGPHETQY
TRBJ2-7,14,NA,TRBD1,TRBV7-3,ASSSLSRTGVYEQY
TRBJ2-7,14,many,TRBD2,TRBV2,ASSKSIAGAAYEQY
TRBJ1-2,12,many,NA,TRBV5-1,ASSPLTGSYGYT
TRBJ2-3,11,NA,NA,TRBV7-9,ASSLEGTDTQY
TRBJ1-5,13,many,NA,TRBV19,ASSIPFRSNQPQH
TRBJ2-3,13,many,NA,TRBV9,ASSVERGYTDTQY
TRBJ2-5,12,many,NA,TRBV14,ASSPRSRVETQS
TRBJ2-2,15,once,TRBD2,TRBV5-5,ASSLLPGLALTGELF
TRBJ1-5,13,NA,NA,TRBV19,ASSITRDTFQPQH
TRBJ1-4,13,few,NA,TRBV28,ASRFHREEAGKLF
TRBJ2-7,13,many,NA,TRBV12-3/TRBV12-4,ASSLGTRISYEQY
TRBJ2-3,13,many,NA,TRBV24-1,ATSDRRVPTDTQY
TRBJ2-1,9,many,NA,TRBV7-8,ASSGPRGQF
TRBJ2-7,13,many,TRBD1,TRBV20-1,SAVAPGQGLYEQY
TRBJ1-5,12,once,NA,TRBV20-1,SARDGASDQPQH
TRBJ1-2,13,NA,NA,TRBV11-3,ASSHRQRANYGYT
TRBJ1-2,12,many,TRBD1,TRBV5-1,ASSTGGQGYGYT
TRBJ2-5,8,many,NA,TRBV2,ASETKTQY
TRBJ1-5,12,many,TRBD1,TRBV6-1,ASSSTGGNQPQH
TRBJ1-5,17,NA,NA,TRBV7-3,ASSLSGRLGDTQYQPQH
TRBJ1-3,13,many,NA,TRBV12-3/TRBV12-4,ASILGGGSGNTIY
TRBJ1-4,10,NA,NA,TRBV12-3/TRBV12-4,ASRHFNEKLF